This is a list of T cell receptor beta chains from one sample in a study of Ad26.COV2.S vaccination and SARS-CoV-2 variants. Data came from immunoSEQ multiplex PCR; TCRdb stores just in-frame clones and leaves some out. The profile shows a few hundred thousand clones, around 92% of them singletons. Sequenced here: peripheral blood, sampled in a trial of Ad26.COV2.S vaccine versus placebo. The receptors come from a person aged 18 to 59 who received the Ad26.COV2.S COVID-19 vaccine or a placebo. CDR3s include the opening cysteine and the closing phenylalanine or tryptophan. The order of the fields is CDR3 protein, CDR3 DNA, J gene, V gene, D gene, clone size. D genes are given only for firm matches. Expanded clones are given a class, and other clones once, few, many or no size at all.

CDR3: CASSYSSGGAFETQYF; DNA: TGTGCCAGCAGTTACTCGAGCGGGGGGGCGTTTGAGACCCAGTACTTC; J: TRBJ2-5; V: TRBV6-5; D: TRBD2; size: NA
CDR3: CASTQWQGIGETQYF; DNA: TGCGCCAGCACCCAATGGCAAGGGATAGGGGAGACCCAGTACTTC; J: TRBJ2-5; V: TRBV10-2; D: NA; size: NA
CDR3: CASSLTGSYEQYF; DNA: TGTGCCAGCAGTTTAACAGGGAGCTACGAGCAGTACTTC; J: TRBJ2-7; V: TRBV27; D: NA; size: NA
CDR3: CASSFTQVSYNEQFF; DNA: TGTGCCAGCAGCTTCACACAGGTTTCCTACAATGAGCAGTTCTTC; J: TRBJ2-1; V: TRBV5-8; D: NA; size: NA
CDR3: CASSDTNKGQNTEAFF; DNA: TGTGCCAGCAGCGATACAAACAAGGGACAGAACACTGAAGCTTTCTTT; J: TRBJ1-1; V: TRBV7-2; D: NA; size: few
CDR3: CASSISWTSQETQYF; DNA: TGTGCCAGTAGTATTTCCTGGACTAGCCAAGAGACCCAGTACTTC; J: TRBJ2-5; V: TRBV19; D: TRBD2; size: NA
CDR3: CASSLRGSGPTEAFF; DNA: TGTGCCAGCAGTTTAAGGGGGTCGGGCCCTACTGAAGCTTTCTTT; J: TRBJ1-1; V: TRBV28; D: NA; size: once
CDR3: CASSGTGISYNEQFF; DNA: TGCGCCAGCTCCGGGACAGGGATATCCTACAATGAGCAGTTCTTC; J: TRBJ2-1; V: TRBV5-1; D: TRBD1; size: NA
CDR3: CASSDQQGWTDTQYF; DNA: TGTGCCAGCAGCGATCAGCAAGGGTGGACAGATACGCAGTATTTT; J: TRBJ2-3; V: TRBV6-5; D: NA; size: NA
CDR3: CASRARGTGVYGYTF; DNA: TGTGCCAGCAGAGCCCGCGGGACAGGTGTCTATGGCTACACCTTC; J: TRBJ1-2; V: TRBV6-5; D: TRBD1; size: NA
CDR3: CASSYSQGGGNTIYF; DNA: TGTGCCAGCAGTTACTCGCAGGGCGGTGGAAACACCATATATTTT; J: TRBJ1-3; V: TRBV6-5; D: NA; size: NA
CDR3: CASRQGLPGTDTQYF; DNA: TGTGCCAGCAGGCAAGGACTACCTGGCACAGATACGCAGTATTTT; J: TRBJ2-3; V: TRBV7-2; D: NA; size: NA
CDR3: CASSQPGTGELFF; DNA: TGTGCCAGCAGCCAACCGGGGACCGGGGAGCTGTTTTTT; J: TRBJ2-2; V: TRBV3-1/TRBV3-2; D: NA; size: NA